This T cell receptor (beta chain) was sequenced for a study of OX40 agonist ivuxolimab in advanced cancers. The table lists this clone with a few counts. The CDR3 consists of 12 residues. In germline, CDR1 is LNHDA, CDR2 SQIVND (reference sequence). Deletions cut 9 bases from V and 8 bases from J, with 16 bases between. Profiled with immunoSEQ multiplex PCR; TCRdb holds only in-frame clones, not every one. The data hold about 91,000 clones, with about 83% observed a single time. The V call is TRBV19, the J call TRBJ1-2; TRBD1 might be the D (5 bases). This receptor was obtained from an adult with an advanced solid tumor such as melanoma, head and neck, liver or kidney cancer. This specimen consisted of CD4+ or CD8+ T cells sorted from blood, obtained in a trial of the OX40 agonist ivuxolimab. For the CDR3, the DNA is TGTGCCAGCAGGCTTCGGGGGGAGGGCTACACCTTC. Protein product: CASRLRGEGYTF.